Shown below are 5 T cell receptor beta chains from a single sample sequenced in a study of technical replicates of blood from a few donors. The data were produced by immunoSEQ multiplex PCR, yet TCRdb's version contains in-frame clones alone and is incomplete. Among 60,000 to 75,000 clones listed, about 97% were seen once. Sequenced material: T cells isolated from PBMCs. The receptor source for this set is a human donor in good health.

The chain links TRBV7-2 to TRBJ2-3; TRBD2 aligns across 7 bases. Germline CDR1 and CDR2: SGHTA and FQGNSA. This CDR3 has 16 amino acids. Trimming cost V 5 bases and J 6 bases; bases outside gene matches: 14. CDR3 sequence (DNA): TGTGCCAGCAGCGTGAGCGCGGGTCTAGCGGCTGATACGCAGTATTTT. Translating it yields CASSVSAGLAADTQYF.

The chain is built from TRBV5-1 and TRBJ2-7, with 8 bases that match TRBD1. The germline CDR1 and CDR2 sequences are SGHRS and YFSETQ. The CDR3 contains 14 residues. The ends lost 4 bases at V and 0 bases at J; junction bases unmatched: 3. CDR3 DNA sequence: TGCGCCAGCAGCATGGGGACAGGCTCCTACGAGCAGTACTTC. It specifies CASSMGTGSYEQYF. The whole variable domain, filled in from reference TRBV5-1 and TRBJ2-7, reads KAGVTQTPRYLIKTRGQQVTLSCSPISGHRSVSWYQQTPGQGLQFLFEYFSETQRNKGNFPGRFSGRQFSNSRSEMNVSTLELGDSALYLCASSMGTGSYEQYFGPGTRLTVT.

The V and J genes are TRBV9 and TRBJ2-7; 8 bases fit TRBD2. The length of the CDR3 is 14 residues. Germline CDR1 is SGDLS and CDR2 is YYNGEE. Germline trimming cut 4 bases from V and 2 bases from J; bases unmatched to any gene: 5. The CDR3: CASSLLAAAYEQYF. The CDR3 nucleotides read TGTGCCAGCAGCCTACTAGCGGCTGCCTACGAGCAGTACTTC. Using reference TRBV9 and TRBJ2-7 for the parts outside the CDR3, the full variable domain is DSGVTQTPKHLITATGQRVTLRCSPRSGDLSVYWYQQSLDQGLQFLIQYYNGEERAKGNILERFSAQQFPDLHSELNLSSLELGDSALYFCASSLLAAAYEQYFGPGTRLTVT.

The rearrangement joins TRBV28 to TRBJ2-7; maybe TRBD1 (6 bases). Germline CDR1 is MDHEN and CDR2 is SYDVKM. The CDR3 contains 16 residues. With 7 bases removed from V and 0 bases from J, the gap between germline ends came to 19 bases. Here the CDR3 DNA reads TGTGCCAGCAATAAAGAAGGGGGACATAGCTCCTACGAGCAGTACTTC. This gives the protein CASNKEGGHSSYEQYF.

The CDR3 loop is CASSRSSLNTGELFF. The CDR3 coding sequence is TGTGCCAGCAGCAGGTCGTCCCTGAACACCGGGGAGCTGTTTTTT. This chain links TRBV6-1 with TRBJ2-2; no firm D call. The CDR3 consists of 15 residues. V was trimmed by 6 bases and J by 1 base, leaving 12 bases between them. Germline V gene data show CDR1 as MNHNS and CDR2 as SASEGT.